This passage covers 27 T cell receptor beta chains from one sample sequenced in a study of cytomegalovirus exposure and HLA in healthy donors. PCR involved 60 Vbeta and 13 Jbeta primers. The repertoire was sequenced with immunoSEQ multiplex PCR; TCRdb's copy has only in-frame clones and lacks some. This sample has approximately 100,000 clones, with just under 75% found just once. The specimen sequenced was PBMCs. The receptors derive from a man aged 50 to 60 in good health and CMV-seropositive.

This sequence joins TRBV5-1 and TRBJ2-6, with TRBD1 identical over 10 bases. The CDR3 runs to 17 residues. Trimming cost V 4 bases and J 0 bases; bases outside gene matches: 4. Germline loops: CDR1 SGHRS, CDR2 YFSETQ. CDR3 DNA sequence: TGCGCCAGCAGCCGGGGACAGGGGATCTCTGGGGCCAACGTCCTGACTTTC. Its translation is CASSRGQGISGANVLTF.

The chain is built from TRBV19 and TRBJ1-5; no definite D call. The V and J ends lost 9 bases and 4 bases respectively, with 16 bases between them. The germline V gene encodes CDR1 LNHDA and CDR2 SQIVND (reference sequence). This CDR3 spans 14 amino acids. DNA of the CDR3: TGTGCCAGCTCAAGGGAGGGCCTTAATCAGCCCCAGCATTTT. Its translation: CASSREGLNQPQHF.

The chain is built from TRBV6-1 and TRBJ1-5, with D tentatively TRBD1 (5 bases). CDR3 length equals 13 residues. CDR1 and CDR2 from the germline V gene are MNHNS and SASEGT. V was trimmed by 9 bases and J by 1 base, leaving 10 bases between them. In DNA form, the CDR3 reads TGTGCCAGGCAGGGTTGGAGCAATCAGCCCCAGCATTTT. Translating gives CARQGWSNQPQHF.

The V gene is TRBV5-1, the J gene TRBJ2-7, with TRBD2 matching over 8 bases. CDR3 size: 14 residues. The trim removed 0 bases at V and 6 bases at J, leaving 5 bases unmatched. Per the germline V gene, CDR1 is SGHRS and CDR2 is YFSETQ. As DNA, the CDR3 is TGCGCCAGCAGCTTGGCGGGGGGGCTCTCCGAGCAGTACTTC. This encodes CASSLAGGLSEQYF. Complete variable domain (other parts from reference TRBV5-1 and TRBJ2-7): KAGVTQTPRYLIKTRGQQVTLSCSPISGHRSVSWYQQTPGQGLQFLFEYFSETQRNKGNFPGRFSGRQFSNSRSEMNVSTLELGDSALYLCASSLAGGLSEQYFGPGTRLTVT.

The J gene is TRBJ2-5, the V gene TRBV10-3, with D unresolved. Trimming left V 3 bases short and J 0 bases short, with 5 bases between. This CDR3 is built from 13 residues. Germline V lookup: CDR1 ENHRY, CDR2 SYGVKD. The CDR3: CAISDGHQETQYF. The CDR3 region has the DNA TGTGCCATCAGTGATGGGCACCAAGAGACCCAGTACTTC.

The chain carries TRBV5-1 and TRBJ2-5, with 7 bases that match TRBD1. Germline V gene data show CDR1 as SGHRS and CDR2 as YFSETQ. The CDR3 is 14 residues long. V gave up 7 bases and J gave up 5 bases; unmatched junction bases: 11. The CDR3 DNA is TGCGCCAGCGTTCCTAGGGGGCAAGGGGAGACCCAGTACTTC. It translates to CASVPRGQGETQYF. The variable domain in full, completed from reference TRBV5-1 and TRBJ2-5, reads KAGVTQTPRYLIKTRGQQVTLSCSPISGHRSVSWYQQTPGQGLQFLFEYFSETQRNKGNFPGRFSGRQFSNSRSEMNVSTLELGDSALYLCASVPRGQGETQYFGPGTRLLVL.

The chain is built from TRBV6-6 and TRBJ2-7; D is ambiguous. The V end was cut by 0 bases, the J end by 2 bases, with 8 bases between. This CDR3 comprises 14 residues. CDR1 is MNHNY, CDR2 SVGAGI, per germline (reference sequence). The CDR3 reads CASSYSTFAYEQYF. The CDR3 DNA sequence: TGTGCCAGCAGTTACTCGACATTTGCCTACGAGCAGTACTTC.

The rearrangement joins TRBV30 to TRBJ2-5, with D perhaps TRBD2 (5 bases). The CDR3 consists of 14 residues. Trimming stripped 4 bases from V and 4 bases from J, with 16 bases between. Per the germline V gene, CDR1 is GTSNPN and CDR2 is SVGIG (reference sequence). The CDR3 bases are TGTGCCTGGACCCGCCGAGGGATGGGAGAGACCCAGTACTTC. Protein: CAWTRRGMGETQYF.

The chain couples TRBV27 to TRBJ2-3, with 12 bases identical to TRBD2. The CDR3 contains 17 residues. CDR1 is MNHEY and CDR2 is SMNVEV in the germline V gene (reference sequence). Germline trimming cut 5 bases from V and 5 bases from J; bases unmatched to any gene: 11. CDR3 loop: CASSLFRLAGAQDTQYF. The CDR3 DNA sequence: TGTGCCAGCAGTCTCTTTCGACTAGCGGGAGCACAAGATACGCAGTATTTT.

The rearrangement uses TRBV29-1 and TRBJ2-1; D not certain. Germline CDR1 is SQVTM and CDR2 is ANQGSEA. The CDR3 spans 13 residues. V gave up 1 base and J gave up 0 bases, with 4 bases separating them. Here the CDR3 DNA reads TGCAGCGTTGAAGGGAGCTCCTACAATGAGCAGTTCTTC. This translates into CSVEGSSYNEQFF.

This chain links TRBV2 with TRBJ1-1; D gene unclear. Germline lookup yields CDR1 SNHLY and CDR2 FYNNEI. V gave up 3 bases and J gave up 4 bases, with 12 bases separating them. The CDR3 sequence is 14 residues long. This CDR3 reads CASSDRGRGTEAFF. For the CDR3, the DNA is TGTGCCAGCAGTGATCGGGGTCGGGGCACTGAAGCTTTCTTT. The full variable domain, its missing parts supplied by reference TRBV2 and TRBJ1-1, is EPEVTQTPSHQVTQMGQEVILRCVPISNHLYFYWYRQILGQKVEFLVSFYNNEISEKSEIFDDQFSVERPDGSNFTLKIRSTKLEDSAMYFCASSDRGRGTEAFFGQGTRLTVV.

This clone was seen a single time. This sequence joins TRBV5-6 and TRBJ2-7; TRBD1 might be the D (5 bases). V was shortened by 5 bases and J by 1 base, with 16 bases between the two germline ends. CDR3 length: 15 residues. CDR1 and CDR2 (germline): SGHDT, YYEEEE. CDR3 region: CASSSRSRVSYEQYF. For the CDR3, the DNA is TGTGCCAGCAGTTCCCGATCCAGGGTATCCTACGAGCAGTACTTC.

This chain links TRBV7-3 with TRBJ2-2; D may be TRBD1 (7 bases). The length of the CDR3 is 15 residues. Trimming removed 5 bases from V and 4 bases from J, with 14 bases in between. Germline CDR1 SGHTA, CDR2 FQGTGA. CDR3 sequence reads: CASSPGGPGTGELFF. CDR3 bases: TGTGCCAGCAGCCCAGGGGGGCCAGGCACCGGGGAGCTGTTTTTT.

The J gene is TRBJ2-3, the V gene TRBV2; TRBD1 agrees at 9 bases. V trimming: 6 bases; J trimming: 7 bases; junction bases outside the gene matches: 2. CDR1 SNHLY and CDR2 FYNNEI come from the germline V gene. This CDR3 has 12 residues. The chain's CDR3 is CASSGTGNTQYF. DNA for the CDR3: TGTGCCAGCAGCGGGACAGGGAATACGCAGTATTTT.

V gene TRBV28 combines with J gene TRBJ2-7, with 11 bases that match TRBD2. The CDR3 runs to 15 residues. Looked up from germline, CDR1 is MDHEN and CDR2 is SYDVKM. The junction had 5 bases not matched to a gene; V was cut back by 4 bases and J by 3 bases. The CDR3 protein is CASSSLAGGYYEQYF. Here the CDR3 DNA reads TGTGCCAGCAGTTCTCTAGCGGGGGGATACTACGAGCAGTACTTC.

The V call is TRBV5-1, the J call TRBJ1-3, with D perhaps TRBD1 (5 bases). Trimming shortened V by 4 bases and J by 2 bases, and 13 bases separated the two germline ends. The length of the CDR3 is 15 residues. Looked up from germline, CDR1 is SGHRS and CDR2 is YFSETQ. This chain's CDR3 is CASSPRTPTGNTIYF. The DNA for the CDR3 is TGCGCCAGCAGCCCGCGGACACCCACTGGAAACACCATATATTTT.

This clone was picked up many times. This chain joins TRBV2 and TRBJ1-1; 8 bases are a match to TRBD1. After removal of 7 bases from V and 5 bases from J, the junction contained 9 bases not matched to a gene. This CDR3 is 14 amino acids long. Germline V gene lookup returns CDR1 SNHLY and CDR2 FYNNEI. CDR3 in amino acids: CASNLDRAVTEAFF. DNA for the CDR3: TGTGCCAGCAACTTGGACAGGGCGGTGACTGAAGCTTTCTTT.

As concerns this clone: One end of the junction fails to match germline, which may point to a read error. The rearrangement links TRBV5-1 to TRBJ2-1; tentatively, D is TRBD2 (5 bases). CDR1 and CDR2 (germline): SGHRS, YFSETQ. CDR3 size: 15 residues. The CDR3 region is CVSSLAEEDIVEQFF. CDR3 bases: TGCGTCAGCAGCTTGGCCGAGGAGGATATCGTGGAGCAGTTCTTC.

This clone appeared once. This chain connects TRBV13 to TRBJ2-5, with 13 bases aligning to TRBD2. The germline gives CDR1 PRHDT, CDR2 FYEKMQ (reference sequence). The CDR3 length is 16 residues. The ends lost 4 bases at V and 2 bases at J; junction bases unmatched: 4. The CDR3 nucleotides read TGTGCCAGCAGCTCAGGACTAGCGGGGGCACAAGAGACCCAGTACTTC. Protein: CASSSGLAGAQETQYF.

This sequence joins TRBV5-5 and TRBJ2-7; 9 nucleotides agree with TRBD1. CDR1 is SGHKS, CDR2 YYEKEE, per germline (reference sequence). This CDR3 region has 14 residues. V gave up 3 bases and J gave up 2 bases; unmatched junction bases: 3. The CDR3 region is CASSSRTGAYEQYF. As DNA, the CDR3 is TGTGCCAGCAGCTCTCGGACAGGGGCCTACGAGCAGTACTTC.

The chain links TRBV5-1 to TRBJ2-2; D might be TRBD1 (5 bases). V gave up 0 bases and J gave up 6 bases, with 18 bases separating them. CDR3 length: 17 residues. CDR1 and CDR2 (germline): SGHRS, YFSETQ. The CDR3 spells CASSLETETFYAGELFF. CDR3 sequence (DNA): TGCGCCAGCAGCTTGGAGACAGAGACCTTCTATGCCGGGGAGCTGTTTTTT.

The CDR3 DNA is TGCGCCAGCAGCTTGGCCTACGGCAGGCGCAATGAGCAGTTCTTC. It codes for CASSLAYGRRNEQFF. The chain employs TRBV5-1 and TRBJ2-1; unclear D gene. Germline-derived CDR1 and CDR2 are SGHRS and YFSETQ. There are 15 residues in the CDR3. The V gene lost 0 bases and the J gene lost 6 bases, with 13 bases spanning the gap.

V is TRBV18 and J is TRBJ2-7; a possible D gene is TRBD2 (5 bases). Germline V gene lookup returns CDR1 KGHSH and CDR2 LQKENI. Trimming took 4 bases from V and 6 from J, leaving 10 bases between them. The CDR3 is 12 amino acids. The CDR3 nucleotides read TGTGCCAGCTCACAGGGAGTTCCCGAGCAGTACTTC. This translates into CASSQGVPEQYF.

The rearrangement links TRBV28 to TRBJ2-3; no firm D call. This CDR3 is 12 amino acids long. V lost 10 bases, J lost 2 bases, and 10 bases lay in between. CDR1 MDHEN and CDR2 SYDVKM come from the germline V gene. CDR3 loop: CATEHATDTQYF. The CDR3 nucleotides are TGTGCCACCGAACACGCCACAGATACGCAGTATTTT.

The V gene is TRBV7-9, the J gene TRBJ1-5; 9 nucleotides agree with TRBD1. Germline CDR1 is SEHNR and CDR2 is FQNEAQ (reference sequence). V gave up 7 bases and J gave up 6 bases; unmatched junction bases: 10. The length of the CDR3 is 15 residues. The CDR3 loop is CASTGSGQGSQPQHF. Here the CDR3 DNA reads TGTGCCAGCACCGGGTCGGGACAGGGATCTCAGCCCCAGCATTTT.

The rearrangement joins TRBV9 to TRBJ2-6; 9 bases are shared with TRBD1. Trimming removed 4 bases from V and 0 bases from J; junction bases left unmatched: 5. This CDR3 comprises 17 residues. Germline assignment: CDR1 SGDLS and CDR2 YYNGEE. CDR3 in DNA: TGTGCCAGCAGCTCGGGACAGGGTAGCTCTGGGGCCAACGTCCTGACTTTC. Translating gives CASSSGQGSSGANVLTF. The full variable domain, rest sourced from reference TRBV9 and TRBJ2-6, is DSGVTQTPKHLITATGQRVTLRCSPRSGDLSVYWYQQSLDQGLQFLIQYYNGEERAKGNILERFSAQQFPDLHSELNLSSLELGDSALYFCASSSGQGSSGANVLTFGAGSRLTVL.

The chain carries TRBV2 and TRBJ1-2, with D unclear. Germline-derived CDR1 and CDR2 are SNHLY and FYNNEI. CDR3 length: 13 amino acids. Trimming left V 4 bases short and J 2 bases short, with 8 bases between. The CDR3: CASSVNSNYGYTF. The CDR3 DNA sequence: TGTGCCAGCAGTGTCAACAGCAACTATGGCTACACCTTC. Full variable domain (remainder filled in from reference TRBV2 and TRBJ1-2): EPEVTQTPSHQVTQMGQEVILRCVPISNHLYFYWYRQILGQKVEFLVSFYNNEISEKSEIFDDQFSVERPDGSNFTLKIRSTKLEDSAMYFCASSVNSNYGYTFGSGTRLTVV.